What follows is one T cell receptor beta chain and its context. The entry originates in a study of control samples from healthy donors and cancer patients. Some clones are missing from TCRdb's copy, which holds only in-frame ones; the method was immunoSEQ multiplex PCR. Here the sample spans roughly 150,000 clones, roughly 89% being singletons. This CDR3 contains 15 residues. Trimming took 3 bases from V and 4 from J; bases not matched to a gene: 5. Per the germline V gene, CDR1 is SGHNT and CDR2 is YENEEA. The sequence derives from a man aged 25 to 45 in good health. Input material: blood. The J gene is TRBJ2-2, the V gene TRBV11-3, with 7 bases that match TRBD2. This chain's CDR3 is CASSFGLGVTGELFF. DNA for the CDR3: TGTGCCAGCAGCTTCGGACTAGGGGTCACCGGGGAGCTGTTTTTT.